Below, one TCR beta chain is given with its context. Its target is unknown. The data originate from a study of shared clonotypes between healthy human individuals. The study's findings and limits: Generation probability values for non-shared clonotypes were lower than those for clonotypes shared by all four donors.

Clones were sequenced by immunoSEQ multiplex PCR, and TCRdb holds only the in-frame ones, with some missing. The table shows some 900,000 clones, with approximately 80% occurring only once. The germline gives CDR1 SEHNR, CDR2 FQNEAQ (reference sequence). The length of the CDR3 is 14 residues. The ends were cut back, 5 bases at V and 5 bases at J, with 16 bases in the middle. This receptor was identified in a man aged 18 to 29 in good health. The sequenced sample consisted of memory CD4+ T cells sorted from blood. Subset noted: CD45RA-negative fraction. This chain joins TRBV7-9 and TRBJ2-7, with D possibly called TRBD1 or TRBD2 (7 bases each). The chain's CDR3 is CASSPGGGSHEQYF. The CDR3 bases are TGTGCCAGCAGCCCAGGGGGAGGGAGTCACGAGCAGTACTTC.